Included here is one T cell receptor beta chain sequence, with context. This specimen comes from a study of blood T cell repertoires in COVID-19. Study as a whole: The origin of the acute and convalescent COVID-19 samples was the United States, Italy and Spain. Sample material is recorded as cDNA or gDNA derived from T cells, B-cell-depleted T cells, or PBMCs.

Some clones are missing from TCRdb's copy, which holds only in-frame ones; the method was immunoSEQ multiplex PCR. The sample holds under 500,000 clones, about 85% seen once. The CDR3 length is 16 residues. The ends were cut back, 2 bases at V and 8 bases at J, with 19 bases in the middle. Germline CDR1 is MRHNA and CDR2 is SNTAGT. The specimen was PBMCs or T cells enriched from blood (not recorded which). The TCR was taken from a woman under 30 with acute COVID-19. The chain carries TRBV6-4 and TRBJ1-3; TRBD1 is a possible D gene (5 bases). CDR3 residues: CASSDPRSHRGYTIYF. DNA for the CDR3: TGTGCCAGCAGTGACCCCAGGTCCCATCGGGGGTACACCATATATTTT.